This T cell receptor beta chain stems from a study of cytomegalovirus exposure and HLA in healthy donors. This CDR3 is built from 17 residues. Losses at the gene ends were 7 bases for V and 0 bases for J; bases not matched to a gene: 7. CDR1 LNHDA and CDR2 SQIVND come from the germline V gene (reference sequence). A multiplex PCR was run with 60 Vbeta primers and 13 Jbeta primers. Sequencing was performed with immunoSEQ multiplex PCR; in TCRdb, only in-frame clones are kept and a portion is missing. The sample shows more than 90,000 clones, and 6.8% sits with its ten largest clones. This clonotype was sampled from a man in his forties in good health and CMV-seropositive. The J gene is TRBJ2-6, the V gene TRBV19; TRBD1 aligns across 9 bases. Sequenced material: PBMCs. The CDR3 here is CASTYGTGPSGANVLTF. CDR3 DNA sequence: TGTGCCAGTACCTACGGGACAGGGCCCTCTGGGGCCAACGTCCTGACTTTC.